These 27 T cell receptor beta chains were all obtained from the same sample, sequenced in a study of response to subunit inactivated influenza vaccine. TCRdb re-analysed the RT-PCR reads in MiXCR, keeping a single row per CDR3 protein. The data contain roughly 700,000 distinct CDR3 sequences, approximately 14% of them singletons. Sample: PBMCs from blood, taken roughly 15 days before vaccination. These receptors all stem from a man aged 50 to 60 who received an inactivated influenza vaccine.

This clonotype was observed a few times. The gene calls are TRBV20-1 and TRBJ2-2, with D tentatively TRBD1 or TRBD2 (6 bases each). V lost 3 bases to trimming and J lost 0 bases, with 11 bases between them. The CDR3 runs 15 residues. The germline V gene has CDR1 DFQATT and CDR2 SNEGSKA (reference sequence). In DNA form, the CDR3 reads TGCAGTGCTAGGGGGGGCCCAGCGAACACCGGGGAGCTGTTTTTT. Amino acids: CSARGGPANTGELFF.

The V and J genes are TRBV7-2 and TRBJ1-1; no reliable D call. Germline V gene lookup returns CDR1 SGHTA and CDR2 FQGNSA. V was cut by 4 bases and J by 4 bases, with 7 bases left in between. The CDR3 covers 12 residues. The CDR3 region has the DNA TGTGCCAGCAGCTCCCAAAGCACTGAAGCTTTCTTT. It is translated as CASSSQSTEAFF.

Of note for this clonotype: One end of the junction is discordant with germline, which a read error may explain. This chain connects TRBV12-3 or TRBV12-4 to TRBJ2-3, with D perhaps given as TRBD1 or TRBD2 (5 bases each). This CDR3 has 16 amino acids. The CDR3 nucleotides read TGTGCCGGCAGGGAAGAAAGGGAGCCTCCGGCAGATACGCAGTATTTT. Protein: CAGREEREPPADTQYF.

This clonotype showed up just a few times. In DNA form, the CDR3 reads TGCGCCAGCAGCCAAACAGGGGCAGGAAGCCTCTATGGCTACACCTTC. Protein product: CASSQTGAGSLYGYTF. V usage is TRBV4-1 and J usage is TRBJ1-2; 7 bases map to TRBD1. The CDR3 is 16 amino acids. The J segment lost 4 bases and the V segment lost 2 bases, leaving 10 bases of the junction unmatched. Germline assignment: CDR1 MGHRA and CDR2 YSYEKL.

V is TRBV7-8 and J is TRBJ2-5; no reliable D call. Germline V gene lookup returns CDR1 SGHVS and CDR2 FQNEAQ. V gave up 6 bases and J gave up 1 base, with 12 bases separating them. This CDR3 region has 14 residues. Written as DNA, the CDR3 is TGTGCCAGCAGGGGTGGGCTGGCCCAAGAGACCCAGTACTTC. Amino acid sequence: CASRGGLAQETQYF.

A few counts support this clonotype. The rearrangement links TRBV10-3 to TRBJ2-3; no firm D call. Germline loops: CDR1 ENHRY, CDR2 SYGVKD. Trimming left V 3 bases short and J 2 bases short, with 15 bases between. This CDR3 spans 16 amino acids. The CDR3 DNA reads as TGTGCCATCAGTGATGGTTTGAGCCACCACACAGATACGCAGTATTTT. Its translation is CAISDGLSHHTDTQYF.

This clonotype was counted only a few times. This rearrangement joins TRBV12-3 or TRBV12-4 to TRBJ1-4, with D possibly TRBD1 on 6 matching bases. V was pared by 1 base and J by 8 bases, with 14 bases between. The CDR3 totals 15 residues. CDR3 residues: CASSLGAGAREKLFF. The CDR3 bases are TGTGCCAGCAGTTTAGGAGCAGGGGCCCGGGAAAAACTGTTTTTT.

Turning to this clonotype: The conserved phenylalanine or tryptophan normally closing the CDR3 is absent here, so this likely arose from a read error. The chain employs TRBV7-8 and TRBJ2-7; the D gene is possibly TRBD1 (6 bases). The CDR3 is 13 residues long. Germline V lookup: CDR1 SGHVS, CDR2 FQNEAQ. Trimming removed 5 bases from V and 5 bases from J, with 13 bases in between. CDR3 residues: CASSRGTAHEQYS. In DNA form, the CDR3 reads TGTGCCAGCAGCAGGGGGACGGCGCACGAGCAGTACTCC.

There are many counts of this clonotype. The rearrangement joins TRBV7-9 to TRBJ2-3, with D perhaps given as TRBD1 or TRBD2 (6 bases each). Trimming removed 3 bases at V and 0 bases at J, with 10 bases between. Looked up from germline, CDR1 is SEHNR and CDR2 is FQNEAQ (reference sequence). This CDR3 has 15 residues. CDR3 sequence: CASSFRGPSTDTQYF. DNA for the CDR3: TGTGCCAGCAGCTTCCGGGGGCCTAGCACAGATACGCAGTATTTT.

This clonotype was seen ten or more times. This chain links TRBV12-3 or TRBV12-4 with TRBJ2-4, with 8 bases matching TRBD2. The CDR3 spans 15 residues. J lost 8 bases, V lost 6 bases, and 12 bases had no gene match. CDR3 amino acids: CASSPGGAFWDIQYF. The DNA for the CDR3 is TGTGCCAGCAGCCCCGGGGGGGCGTTTTGGGACATTCAGTACTTC.

This clonotype was recorded a few times. The rearrangement joins TRBV27 to TRBJ2-7; the D call may be TRBD1 or TRBD2 (5 bases each). Germline V gene data show CDR1 as MNHEY and CDR2 as SMNVEV (reference sequence). The length of the CDR3 is 16 residues. Trimming stripped 1 base from V and 2 bases from J, with 15 bases between. CDR3 amino acids: CASSLLVGKGPYEQYF. As DNA, the CDR3 is TGTGCCAGCAGTTTATTGGTCGGGAAGGGGCCCTACGAGCAGTACTTC.

The chain links TRBV28 to TRBJ1-6, with unresolved D. The V and J ends lost 2 bases and 9 bases respectively, with 11 bases between them. Looked up from germline, CDR1 is MDHEN and CDR2 is SYDVKM. The CDR3 covers 14 residues. DNA of the CDR3: TGTGCCAGCAGTTTAGCAGACTGGGTTTCACCCCTCCACTTT. Residues: CASSLADWVSPLHF.

This clonotype was observed at least ten times. The rearrangement uses TRBV5-6 and TRBJ2-3; 13 bases fit TRBD2. The CDR3 has 17 amino acids. After removal of 2 bases from V and 6 bases from J, the junction contained 9 bases not matched to a gene. Germline CDR1 is SGHDT and CDR2 is YYEEEE. CDR3 sequence (DNA): TGTGCCAGCAGCTTAAAGGGACTAGCGGGACTTGGCGATACGCAGTATTTT. Protein: CASSLKGLAGLGDTQYF.

A few counts support this clonotype. The V and J genes are TRBV29-1 and TRBJ1-2; TRBD1 is a possible D gene (5 bases). The CDR3 extends over 11 amino acids. V was cut by 7 bases and J by 4 bases, with 10 bases left in between. The germline CDR1 and CDR2 sequences are SQVTM and ANQGSEA. Here the CDR3 reads CSAQRGYGYTF. CDR3 in DNA: TGCAGCGCCCAAAGGGGCTATGGCTACACCTTC.

The CDR3 nucleotides read TGTGCCAGCAGCTTAGAAGGGGTGGGGGCCCTCACAGATACGCAGTATTTT. Amino acids: CASSLEGVGALTDTQYF. The V and J genes are TRBV11-2 and TRBJ2-3; maybe TRBD1 (6 bases). This CDR3 comprises 17 residues. Germline CDR1 is SGHAT and CDR2 is FQNNGV. The ends were cut back, 0 bases at V and 2 bases at J, with 15 bases in the middle.

The CDR3 loop reads CSVERDRGPQETQYF. CDR3 nucleotides: TGCAGCGTTGAAAGGGACAGGGGGCCCCAAGAGACCCAGTACTTC. V usage is TRBV29-1 and J usage is TRBJ2-5, with 12 bases aligning to TRBD1. The CDR3 length is 15 residues. From germline, CDR1 is SQVTM and CDR2 ANQGSEA. With V trimmed by 2 bases and J by 1 base, 2 bases remained unmatched.

This clonotype was seen only a few times. The rearrangement uses TRBV12-3 or TRBV12-4 and TRBJ2-3; the D gene is possibly TRBD1 (8 bases). The ends were cut back, 6 bases at V and 3 bases at J, with 16 bases in the middle. The CDR3 loop spans 15 amino acids. In DNA, the CDR3 is TGTGCCAGCAGCCAACAGGGGGGGAGTACAGATACGCAGTATTTT. This gives the protein CASSQQGGSTDTQYF.

The chain carries TRBV4-1 and TRBJ1-5; D remains unclear. The V gene lost 1 base and the J gene lost 7 bases, with 11 bases spanning the gap. There are 14 residues in the CDR3. The germline V gene encodes CDR1 MGHRA and CDR2 YSYEKL. The CDR3 spells CASSQGVVGQPQHF. The CDR3 DNA sequence: TGCGCCAGCAGCCAAGGGGTCGTCGGGCAGCCCCAGCATTTT.

This clonotype was seen only a few times. The rearrangement uses TRBV18 and TRBJ2-7; 11 bases line up with TRBD2. From germline, CDR1 is KGHSH and CDR2 LQKENI. The CDR3 contains 14 residues. Germline trimming cut 3 bases from V and 7 bases from J; bases unmatched to any gene: 5. The CDR3 loop is CASSPTSGDVEQYF. CDR3 nucleotide sequence: TGTGCCAGCTCACCGACTAGCGGGGACGTGGAGCAGTACTTC.

This clonotype was observed a handful of times. The chain recombines TRBV7-2 with TRBJ2-7; 10 nucleotides agree with TRBD2. The ends lost 5 bases at V and 3 bases at J; junction bases unmatched: 7. This CDR3 region has 15 residues. The germline V gene has CDR1 SGHTA and CDR2 FQGNSA. The CDR3 is CASSPRASGSYEQYF. The DNA of the CDR3 is TGTGCCAGCAGCCCGAGGGCTAGCGGGAGCTACGAGCAGTACTTC.

Ten or more counts support this clonotype. The chain uses TRBV29-1 and TRBJ1-4; D is ambiguous. V lost 1 base and J 7 bases, leaving 10 bases between the germline ends. Per germline, CDR1 SQVTM and CDR2 ANQGSEA. The CDR3 spans 13 residues. Here the CDR3 DNA reads TGCAGCGTTGAAGTACAGTCCGGTGAAAAACTGTTTTTT. Amino acids: CSVEVQSGEKLFF.

This clonotype was counted a few times. The rearrangement links TRBV9 to TRBJ2-5; D gene uncertain. Germline CDR1 reads SGDLS; CDR2 reads YYNGEE. The V end lost 0 bases, the J end lost 1 base, and 10 bases lay between the germline ends. The CDR3 length is 15 residues. This CDR3 is CASSVAAAFQETQYF. The DNA for the CDR3 is TGTGCCAGCAGCGTAGCGGCAGCCTTCCAAGAGACCCAGTACTTC.

This clonotype was observed a few times. This chain links TRBV7-2 with TRBJ2-3; the match to TRBD2 covers 8 bases. After removal of 4 bases from V and 2 bases from J, the junction contained 2 bases not matched to a gene. The V gene's germline CDR1 is SGHTA and CDR2 FQGNSA. The length of the CDR3 is 14 residues. The CDR3, as DNA: TGTGCCAGCAGCTCTAGCGGGCACACAGATACGCAGTATTTT. This codes for CASSSSGHTDTQYF.

V gene TRBV20-1 combines with J gene TRBJ2-7; TRBD2 matches at 12 bases. The CDR3 is made up of 14 amino acids. Germline CDR1 is DFQATT and CDR2 is SNEGSKA (reference sequence). V lost 5 bases and J lost 3; bases outside the gene matches: 5. This CDR3 is CSARLAGAFYEQYF. The CDR3 bases are TGCAGTGCTCGACTAGCGGGAGCCTTCTACGAGCAGTACTTC.

In this sample, this clonotype turned up many times. The gene calls are TRBV12-3 or TRBV12-4 and TRBJ2-3; the D gene is possibly TRBD2 (6 bases). V lost 1 base and J lost 1, with 9 bases in between. The CDR3 loop spans 15 amino acids. CDR3 region: CASSLERVGTDTQYF. For the CDR3, the DNA is TGTGCCAGCAGTTTAGAGCGGGTTGGCACAGATACGCAGTATTTT.

The V gene is TRBV5-5, the J gene TRBJ1-1; D is unresolved. The CDR3 consists of 15 residues. Germline V gene data show CDR1 as SGHKS and CDR2 as YYEKEE (reference sequence). V gave up 1 base and J gave up 7 bases, with 17 bases separating them. The chain's CDR3 is CASSLLLLKAFEAFF. CDR3 in DNA: TGTGCCAGCAGCTTGCTTCTATTAAAGGCTTTTGAAGCTTTCTTT.

The V gene is TRBV20-1, the J gene TRBJ2-2; perhaps TRBD1 as D (6 bases). The CDR3 sequence is 14 residues long. The V end was cut by 3 bases, the J end by 4 bases, with 12 bases between. The germline V gene has CDR1 DFQATT and CDR2 SNEGSKA (reference sequence). CDR3 nucleotide sequence: TGCAGTGCTAGCGTCCAGACAGGCACCGGGGAGCTGTTTTTT. Protein product: CSASVQTGTGELFF.